This passage covers 4 T cell receptor beta chains from one sample sequenced in a study of CD8+CD57+ T cells in acquired aplastic anemia. An expansion of CD8+CD57+ cells by flow cytometry had been shown in patients chosen for sequencing. CDR3 and TCR beta VDJ profiling relied on genomic DNA as the template. TCRdb reprocessed the reads via MiXCR and lists one record per CDR3 protein. The sample carries under 200,000 distinct CDR3 sequences, around half recorded once. What was sequenced was sorted CD4+, CD8+, or CD8+CD57+ T cells (not recorded which) from PBMCs. The source of these receptors is a human donor with aplastic anemia.

As to this clonotype: An end of the junction does not agree with germline; a read error may underlie this. J is TRBJ2-2 and V is TRBV7-2, with D uncertain. Germline values: CDR1 SGHTA, CDR2 FQGNSA. This CDR3 comprises 13 residues. The CDR3 protein is CASGLGDTGELFF. CDR3 DNA sequence: TGTGCCAGCGGCTTAGGAGATACCGGGGAGCTGTTTTTT.

This chain connects TRBV13 to TRBJ2-7, with 8 bases matching TRBD1. Germline V gene data show CDR1 as PRHDT and CDR2 as FYEKMQ (reference sequence). The CDR3 spans 14 residues. V lost 5 bases and J lost 6; bases outside the gene matches: 9. DNA of the CDR3: TGTGCCAGCAGCAACCGCCCGACAGGGGTCGAGCAGTACTTC. Translation: CASSNRPTGVEQYF.

Ten or more counts support this clonotype. The junction differs from germline at one of its ends, possibly a read error. The V and J genes are TRBV12-3 or TRBV12-4 and TRBJ1-2; D ambiguous. The CDR3 consists of 13 residues. CDR3 in DNA: TGCGCCAGCAGCTTAGACCCTAACTATGGCTACACCTTC. Translation gives CASSLDPNYGYTF.

The chain carries TRBV7-2 and TRBJ2-7, with 7 bases lining up with TRBD1. V gave up 7 bases and J gave up 3 bases; unmatched junction bases: 6. Germline V CDR1 and CDR2: SGHTA, FQGNSA. The CDR3 totals 13 residues. The CDR3 DNA sequence: TGTGCCAGCACCGCCGGGACAGACTACGAGCAGTACTTC. It encodes CASTAGTDYEQYF.